This passage covers 6 T cell receptor beta chains from one sample sequenced in a study of T-cell memory formation after mild COVID-19. One entry per CDR3 protein results from TCRdb running MiXCR on the 5' RACE reads. The sample shows fewer than 95,000 distinct CDR3 sequences, approximately 15% of them seen only once. The sample was PBMCs or a T cell subset sorted from them (not recorded which). The source is a young man who had mild COVID-19 (a few samples of this study predate the infection). Cell type and time point are not known.

The chain carries TRBV7-9 and TRBJ2-7, with 8 bases aligning to TRBD2. Germline CDR1 reads SEHNR; CDR2 reads FQNEAQ (reference sequence). This CDR3 spans 13 amino acids. CDR3 DNA sequence: TGTGCCCTCGGGAGGGGCAGCTCCTGCGAGCAGTACGTC. Residues: CALGRGSSCEQYV.

This clonotype has just a few counts. The rearrangement links TRBV4-1 to TRBJ1-5; D may be TRBD1 (6 bases). The V end was cut by 2 bases, the J end by 6 bases, with 14 bases between. Germline V gene lookup returns CDR1 MGHRA and CDR2 YSYEKL. CDR3 length: 15 amino acids. CDR3 DNA sequence: TGCGCCAGCAGCCAAAAGGACAGTGTCTCTCAGCCCCAGCATTTT. This sequence encodes CASSQKDSVSQPQHF.

The chain has TRBV15 and TRBJ2-7, with D possibly called TRBD1 or TRBD2 (5 bases each). The CDR3 loop spans 15 amino acids. Per the germline V gene, CDR1 is LNHNV and CDR2 is YYDKDF (reference sequence). V was cut by 0 bases and J by 3 bases, with 12 bases left in between. The CDR3 DNA follows: TGTGCCACCAGCAGAGAAGGGACGGAAGACTACGAGCAGTACTTC. It codes for CATSREGTEDYEQYF.

This rearrangement joins TRBV12-3 or TRBV12-4 to TRBJ1-2; D not certain. This CDR3 contains 12 residues. V was shortened by 2 bases and J by 4 bases, with 5 bases between the two germline ends. CDR3 in amino acids: CASSLNVYGYTF. CDR3 DNA: TGTGCCAGCAGTTTAAACGTCTATGGCTACACCTTC.

The table lists this clonotype with a few counts. V is TRBV27 and J is TRBJ1-2; the D is unclear. The germline V and J ends were trimmed by 6 bases and 8 bases, with 10 bases remaining between them. The germline gives CDR1 MNHEY, CDR2 SMNVEV (reference sequence). The CDR3 totals 11 residues. CDR3 in amino acids: CASRAGLGYTF. The CDR3 DNA reads TGTGCCAGCAGGGCAGGTTTGGGCTACACCTTC.

This clonotype was detected only a few times. The chain combines TRBV10-1 with TRBJ2-7; tentatively, D is TRBD1 (5 bases). The germline gives CDR1 WNHNN, CDR2 SYGVQD (reference sequence). V was trimmed by 6 bases and J by 0 bases, leaving 9 bases between them. The CDR3 is made up of 13 amino acids. CDR3 nucleotide sequence: TGCGCCAGCAGCACGGACACCTCCTACGAGCAGTACTTC. Residues: CASSTDTSYEQYF.